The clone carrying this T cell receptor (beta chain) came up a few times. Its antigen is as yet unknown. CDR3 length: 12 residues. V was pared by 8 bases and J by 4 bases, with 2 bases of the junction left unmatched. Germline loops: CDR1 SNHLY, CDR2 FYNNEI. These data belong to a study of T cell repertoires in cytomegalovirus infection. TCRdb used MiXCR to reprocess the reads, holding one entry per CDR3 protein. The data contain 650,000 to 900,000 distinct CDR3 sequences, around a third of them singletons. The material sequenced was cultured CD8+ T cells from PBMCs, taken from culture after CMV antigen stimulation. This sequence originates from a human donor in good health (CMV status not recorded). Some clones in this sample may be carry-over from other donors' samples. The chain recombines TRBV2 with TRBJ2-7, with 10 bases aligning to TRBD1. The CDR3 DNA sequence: TGTGCCAGCGGACAGGGGGTGTACGAGCAGTACGTC. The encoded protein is CASGQGVYEQYV.